This is a list of T cell receptor beta chains from one sample in a study of blood T cells in healthy people across ages. MiXCR, run by TCRdb on the 5' RACE reads, gives a single entry per CDR3 protein. The data show approximately 2,000,000 distinct CDR3 sequences, more than 35% seen once. Source material: blood. These receptors were taken from a human donor in good health. The CDR3 runs from the conserved cysteine through the conserved F or W. A D gene is named only where the DNA matches it firmly. Rows may omit the clone size; those that give it use once, few, many or a size class.

clone_size	v_call	j_call	d_call	cdr3_nt	cdr3_aa
.	TRBV7-9	TRBJ2-3	.	TGTGCCAGCAGCCCCACGGGGGGACACAAACAAATCACAGATACGCAGTATTTT	CASSPTGGHKQITDTQYF
.	TRBV28	TRBJ1-2	TRBD1	TGTGCCAGCAGCAAACAGGGGGCAATCTATGGCTACACCTTC	CASSKQGAIYGYTF
once	TRBV7-2	TRBJ2-7	.	TGTGCCAGCAGCTTAGGTCTGGACAGCGATTCCTACGAGCAGTACTTC	CASSLGLDSDSYEQYF
.	TRBV6-2/TRBV6-3	TRBJ1-6	.	TGTGCCAGCAGTCGTCTCACCCTTGATAATTCACCCCTCCACTTT	CASSRLTLDNSPLHF
.	TRBV27	TRBJ2-7	TRBD1	TGTGCCAGCAGTTTAGGGTCCGGGACAGTCCCCTACGAGCAGTACTTC	CASSLGSGTVPYEQYF
few	TRBV9	TRBJ2-5	.	TGTGCCAGCAGCCCCCCGGGCGGCAGCTACGGGCAGTACTTC	CASSPPGGSYGQYF
.	TRBV28	TRBJ2-3	.	TGTGCCAGCAGTTTCTTAGACTTAGCTGGGGATACGCAGTATTTT	CASSFLDLAGDTQYF
.	TRBV29-1	TRBJ1-1	.	TGCAGCTCCTTAGGGGTGAACACCGAAGCTTTCTTT	CSSLGVNTEAFF
.	TRBV10-3	TRBJ2-7	.	TGTGCCATCCAGGGGGAGGATAGCTCCTACGAGCAGTACTTC	CAIQGEDSSYEQYF
.	TRBV5-1	TRBJ2-1	TRBD2	TGCGCCAGCAGCTTAAACCCGGGACTAGTTGTGAATGAGCAGTTCTTC	CASSLNPGLVVNEQFF
.	TRBV20-1	TRBJ2-3	.	TGCAGTGCTAGAAATATGGGGTCGCCACGCACAGATACGCAGTATTTT	CSARNMGSPRTDTQYF
.	TRBV4-2	TRBJ2-1	.	TGTGCCTGCAGCCTGGAGGGGACTTCCTACAATGAGCAGTTCTTC	CACSLEGTSYNEQFF
few	TRBV6-5	TRBJ2-7	.	TGTGCCAGCAGTTACTCTGGCGGTTTAGGGGGCGAGCAGTACTTC	CASSYSGGLGGEQYF
.	TRBV29-1	TRBJ2-7	TRBD2	TGCAGCGTCGAAATCGGGACTAGCGGGTTCGAGCAGTACTTC	CSVEIGTSGFEQYF
few	TRBV29-1	TRBJ2-5	TRBD2	TGCAGCGTTGAAGGGGGGACTAGCCAAGAGACCCAGTACTTC	CSVEGGTSQETQYF
.	TRBV28	TRBJ2-6	.	TGTGCCAGCAGTTTTAGTTTGCGGGCGGCCGTCTCTGGGGCCAACGTCCTGACTTTC	CASSFSLRAAVSGANVLTF
.	TRBV7-3	TRBJ2-3	TRBD2	TGTGCCAGCAGCCCCCGACCGGGACTAGCGGGGGGGCTGGCTGATACGCAGTATTTT	CASSPRPGLAGGLADTQYF
.	TRBV7-9	TRBJ2-7	.	TGTGCCAGCAGGACAGGTCACTCCTACGAGCAGTACTTC	CASRTGHSYEQYF
.	TRBV3-1	TRBJ2-1	.	TGTGCCAGCAGCCAAGAAACATTCTACAATGAGCAGTTCTTC	CASSQETFYNEQFF
.	TRBV20-1	TRBJ1-1	.	TGCAGTGCTAGAGCTCCCCAAGGGGGGAACACTGAAGCTTTCTTT	CSARAPQGGNTEAFF
.	TRBV7-9	TRBJ2-1	TRBD1	TGTGCCAGCAGCTTTGTGGGGCCGTACGACAGGGGGCGGACCTACAATGAGCGGTTCTTC	CASSFVGPYDRGRTYNERFF
.	TRBV12-3/TRBV12-4	TRBJ1-1	.	TGTGCCAGCAGTTTAAACGAGATAATGAACACTGAAGCTTTCTTT	CASSLNEIMNTEAFF
.	TRBV6-1	TRBJ1-5	.	TGTGCCAGCAGTTCAGGAGAAGCTCAGCCCCAGCATTTT	CASSSGEAQPQHF
.	TRBV6-1	TRBJ2-1	TRBD2	TGTGCCAGCAGTGAAAGTTTCCAGCGGGGGCGAAATGAGCGGTTCTTC	CASSESFQRGRNERFF
.	TRBV3-1	TRBJ2-7	.	TGTGCCAGCAGCCAACGCCACTACGAGCAGTACTTC	CASSQRHYEQYF
.	TRBV20-1	TRBJ2-1	.	TGCAGTGCTAGCCCTCCCGGGGGAAATGAGCAGTTCTTC	CSASPPGGNEQFF
.	TRBV7-6	TRBJ2-4	.	TGTGCCAGCAGCTCGAGACTAGACGGAACCAAAAACATTCAGTACTTC	CASSSRLDGTKNIQYF
few	TRBV7-2	TRBJ2-3	.	TGTGCCAGCAGACCCCAGGGATCGAGCACAGATACGCAGTATTTT	CASRPQGSSTDTQYF
.	TRBV20-1	TRBJ2-1	TRBD2	TGCAGTGCTTGGGTCGGGACTAGCGGGAGTAATGAGCAGTTCTTC	CSAWVGTSGSNEQFF
.	TRBV20-1	TRBJ2-5	TRBD2	TGCAGTGCGCCGGGACTAGCGGAAGAGACCCAGTACTTC	CSAPGLAEETQYF
once	TRBV28	TRBJ1-5	.	TGTGCCAGCTACCTAGGGGGGAATCAGCCCCGGCATTTT	CASYLGGNQPRHF
few	TRBV12-3/TRBV12-4	TRBJ2-7	TRBD1	TGTGCCAGCAGCCCAGGGACAGGGGAGATCTACGAGCAGTACTTC	CASSPGTGEIYEQYF
.	TRBV27	TRBJ2-1	.	TGTGCCAGCAGTCTCCGTGACTTCCACAATGAGCAGTTCTTC	CASSLRDFHNEQFF
few	TRBV12-3/TRBV12-4	TRBJ1-2	TRBD1	TGTGCCAGCAGTGACACAGGGGAAGGGGGCTATGGCTACACCTTC	CASSDTGEGGYGYTF
few	TRBV7-9	TRBJ2-7	TRBD1	TGTGCCAGCAGCTCGACAGGGGGAGTCGAGCAGTACTTC	CASSSTGGVEQYF
.	TRBV4-3	TRBJ2-1	TRBD2	TGCGCCAGCAGCCAATGGACTAGCGGGGAATACAATGAGCAGTTCTTC	CASSQWTSGEYNEQFF
.	TRBV6-5	TRBJ1-6	.	TGTGCCAGCAGTTACGAGGGGCTGGCGAATTCACCCCTCCACTTT	CASSYEGLANSPLHF
few	TRBV20-1	TRBJ2-4	.	TGCAGTGCTAGAGCACTGCTAGCCAAAAACATTCAGTACTTC	CSARALLAKNIQYF
.	TRBV29-1	TRBJ2-4	.	TGCAGCGTTGCAGGACAGTTCAAAAACATTCAGTACTTC	CSVAGQFKNIQYF
.	TRBV5-6	TRBJ2-1	.	TGTGCCAGCAGCCGCATGCCCGGACAGTGCAATGAGCAGTTCTTC	CASSRMPGQCNEQFF
few	TRBV7-8	TRBJ1-1	TRBD1	TGTGCCAGCAGCCAACAAACAGGGGGAAGCACTGAAGCTTTCTTT	CASSQQTGGSTEAFF
.	TRBV7-2	TRBJ1-1	.	TGTGCCAGCTTATTGAACACTGAAGCTTTCTTT	CASLLNTEAFF
.	TRBV4-1	TRBJ2-7	.	TGCGCCAGCAGCCAACCTGGACATCCTCCCGAGCAGTACTTC	CASSQPGHPPEQYF
many	TRBV5-5	TRBJ2-7	.	TGTGCCAGCAGCTTGGCCCCGCAGGGGAGCTACGAGCAGTACTTC	CASSLAPQGSYEQYF
many	TRBV7-8	TRBJ2-1	TRBD2	TGTGCCAGCCTGACGCTAGCGGGGGGCTACAATGAGCAGTTCTTC	CASLTLAGGYNEQFF
.	TRBV7-9	TRBJ2-1	.	TGTGCCAGCAGCGAGACCGATCCCTACAATGAGCAGTTCTTC	CASSETDPYNEQFF
.	TRBV5-1	TRBJ2-1	TRBD2	TGCGCCAGCAGCTCCCTAGCGGGGGTCAACTACAATGAGCAGTTCTTC	CASSSLAGVNYNEQFF
few	TRBV9	TRBJ2-3	.	TGTGCCAGCAGCGTAGCTGGCGGAGGCACAGATACGCAGTATTTT	CASSVAGGGTDTQYF
once	TRBV4-1	TRBJ1-2	TRBD1	TGCGCCAGCAGCCAAGAGACAGGGGGCGACGGCTACACCTTC	CASSQETGGDGYTF
few	TRBV29-1	TRBJ2-7	.	TGCAGCGTAGTGGGAATGACAACCTACTACGAGCAGTACTTC	CSVVGMTTYYEQYF
few	TRBV13	TRBJ2-5	.	TGTGCCAGCAGCTCCCGGGACACCCAAGAGACCCAGTACTTC	CASSSRDTQETQYF
.	TRBV20-1	TRBJ2-4	.	TGCAGTGCTAGGGCTAAAGGCACCGGGCATCAGTACTTC	CSARAKGTGHQYF
few	TRBV6-1	TRBJ1-2	.	TGTGCCAGCGTGCGACCCGACAGGACCTATGGCTACACCTTC	CASVRPDRTYGYTF
.	TRBV3-1	TRBJ2-5	.	TGTGCCAGCAGCCGAGGTTTTCTTGGGGGGAGACAAGAGACCCAGTACTTC	CASSRGFLGGRQETQYF
.	TRBV7-8	TRBJ1-2	.	TGTGCCAGCAGCTTAGGCCCAGGGGAGCATGGCTACACCTTC	CASSLGPGEHGYTF